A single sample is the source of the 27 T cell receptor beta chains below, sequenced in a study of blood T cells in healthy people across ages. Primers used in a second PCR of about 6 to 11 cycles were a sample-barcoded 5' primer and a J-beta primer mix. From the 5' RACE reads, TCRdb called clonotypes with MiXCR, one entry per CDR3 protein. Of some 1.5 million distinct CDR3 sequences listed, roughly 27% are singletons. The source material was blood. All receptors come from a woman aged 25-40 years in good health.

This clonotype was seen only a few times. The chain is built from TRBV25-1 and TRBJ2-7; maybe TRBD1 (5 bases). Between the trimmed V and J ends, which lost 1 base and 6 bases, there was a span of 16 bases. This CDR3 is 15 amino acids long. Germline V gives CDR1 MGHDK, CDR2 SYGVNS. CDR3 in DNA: TGTGCCAGCAGTGAATGGGGTGGGGCAGGTAGCGAGCAGTACTTC. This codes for CASSEWGGAGSEQYF.

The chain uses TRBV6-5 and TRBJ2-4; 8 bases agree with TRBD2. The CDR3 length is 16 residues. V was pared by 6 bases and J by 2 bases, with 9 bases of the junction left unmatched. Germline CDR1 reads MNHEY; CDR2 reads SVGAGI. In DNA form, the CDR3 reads TGTGCCAGCAGACGCGAGCGGGGGAACCCCAAAAACATTCAGTACTTC. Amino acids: CASRRERGNPKNIQYF.

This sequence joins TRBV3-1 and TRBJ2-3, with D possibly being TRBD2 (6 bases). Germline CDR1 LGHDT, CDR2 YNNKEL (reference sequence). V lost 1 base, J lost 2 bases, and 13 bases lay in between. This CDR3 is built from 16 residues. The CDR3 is CASSQGVGGYTDTQYF. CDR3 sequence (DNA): TGTGCCAGCAGCCAAGGAGTAGGAGGGTACACAGATACGCAGTATTTT.

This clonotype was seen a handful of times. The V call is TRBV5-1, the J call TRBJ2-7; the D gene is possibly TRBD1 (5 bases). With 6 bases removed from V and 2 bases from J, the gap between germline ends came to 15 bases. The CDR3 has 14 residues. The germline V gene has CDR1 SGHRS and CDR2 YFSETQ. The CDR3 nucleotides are TGCGCCAGCAAACAGGACATTGGAGCCTACGAGCAGTACTTC. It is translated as CASKQDIGAYEQYF.

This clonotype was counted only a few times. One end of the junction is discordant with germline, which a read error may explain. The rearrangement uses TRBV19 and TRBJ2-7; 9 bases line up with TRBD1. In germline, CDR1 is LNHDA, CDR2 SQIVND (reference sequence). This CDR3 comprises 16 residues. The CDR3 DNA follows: TGTACCAGTAGACCAAGCGGGACAGGGAGCTCCTACGAGCAGTACTTC. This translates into CTSRPSGTGSSYEQYF.

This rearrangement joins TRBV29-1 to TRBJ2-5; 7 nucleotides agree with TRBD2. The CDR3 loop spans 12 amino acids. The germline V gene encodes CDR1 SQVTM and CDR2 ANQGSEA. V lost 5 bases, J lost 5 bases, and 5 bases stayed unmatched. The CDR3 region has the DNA TGCAGCGTTAGACCCGGGGGGGAGACCCAGTACTTC. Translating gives CSVRPGGETQYF.

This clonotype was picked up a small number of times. The CDR3 DNA is TGCAGTGCTCCACTAGCGGGAGGGGGCGAGCAGTACTTC. It is translated as CSAPLAGGGEQYF. This chain uses TRBV20-1 with TRBJ2-7; 13 nucleotides line up with TRBD2. Germline V CDR1 and CDR2: DFQATT, SNEGSKA (reference sequence). The V segment lost 5 bases and the J segment 6 bases; nucleotides outside the gene matches: 4. CDR3 length: 13 residues.

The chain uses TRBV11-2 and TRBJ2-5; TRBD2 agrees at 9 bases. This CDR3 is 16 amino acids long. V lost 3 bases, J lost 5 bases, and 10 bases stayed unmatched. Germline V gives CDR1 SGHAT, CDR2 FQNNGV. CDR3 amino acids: CASSLKASGKGETQYF. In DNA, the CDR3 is TGTGCCAGCAGCTTGAAAGCTAGCGGGAAAGGGGAGACCCAGTACTTC. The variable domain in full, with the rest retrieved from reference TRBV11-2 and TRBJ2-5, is EAGVAQSPRYKIIEKRQSVAFWCNPISGHATLYWYQQILGQGPKLLIQFQNNGVVDDSQLPKDRFSAERLKGVDSTLKIQPAKLEDSAVYLCASSLKASGKGETQYFGPGTRLLVL.

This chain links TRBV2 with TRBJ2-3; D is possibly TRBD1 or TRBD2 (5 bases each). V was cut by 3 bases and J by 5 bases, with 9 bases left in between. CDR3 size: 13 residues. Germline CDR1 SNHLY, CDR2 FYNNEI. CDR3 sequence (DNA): TGTGCCAGCAGTGACACTAGGGGAGATACGCAGTATTTT. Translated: CASSDTRGDTQYF.

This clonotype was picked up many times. For the CDR3, the DNA is TGTGCCAGCAGCGGTCCAGGGGCTCCAGGGACCCAGTACTTC. Its protein product is CASSGPGAPGTQYF. The gene calls are TRBV12-3 or TRBV12-4 and TRBJ2-5; a weak D match, TRBD1 (6 bases). Trimming left V 6 bases short and J 7 bases short, with 18 bases between. This CDR3 is built from 14 residues.

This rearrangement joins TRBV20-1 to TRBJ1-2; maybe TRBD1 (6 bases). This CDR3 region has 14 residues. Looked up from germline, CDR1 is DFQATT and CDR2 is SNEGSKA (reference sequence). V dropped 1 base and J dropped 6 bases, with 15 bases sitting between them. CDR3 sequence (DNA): TGCAGTGCTAGAGCGGAACAGGGATTCCATGGCTACACCTTC. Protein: CSARAEQGFHGYTF.

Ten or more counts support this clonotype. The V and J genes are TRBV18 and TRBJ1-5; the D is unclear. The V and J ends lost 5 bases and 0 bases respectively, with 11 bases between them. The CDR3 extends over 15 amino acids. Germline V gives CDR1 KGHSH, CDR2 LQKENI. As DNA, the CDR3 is TGTGCCAGCTCATCCCTTGGAGCTAGCAATCAGCCCCAGCATTTT. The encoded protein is CASSSLGASNQPQHF. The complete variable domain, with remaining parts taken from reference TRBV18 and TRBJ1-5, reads NAGVMQNPRHLVRRRGQEARLRCSPMKGHSHVYWYRQLPEEGLKFMVYLQKENIIDESGMPKERFSAEFPKEGPSILRIQQVVRGDSAAYFCASSSLGASNQPQHFGDGTRLSIL.

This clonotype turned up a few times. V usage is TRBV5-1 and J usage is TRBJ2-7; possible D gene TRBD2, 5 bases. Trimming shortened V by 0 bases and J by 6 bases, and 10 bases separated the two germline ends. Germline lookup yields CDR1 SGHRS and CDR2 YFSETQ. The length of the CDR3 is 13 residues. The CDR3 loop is CASSLVSGVEQYF. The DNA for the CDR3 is TGCGCCAGCAGCTTGGTGTCCGGGGTCGAGCAGTACTTC.

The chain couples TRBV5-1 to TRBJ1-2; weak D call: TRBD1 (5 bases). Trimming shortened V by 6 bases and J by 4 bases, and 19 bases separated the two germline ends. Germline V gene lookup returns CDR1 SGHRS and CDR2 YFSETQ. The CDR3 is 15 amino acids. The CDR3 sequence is CASTDSGGAGYGYTF. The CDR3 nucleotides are TGCGCCAGCACCGACTCGGGCGGGGCGGGCTATGGCTACACCTTC.

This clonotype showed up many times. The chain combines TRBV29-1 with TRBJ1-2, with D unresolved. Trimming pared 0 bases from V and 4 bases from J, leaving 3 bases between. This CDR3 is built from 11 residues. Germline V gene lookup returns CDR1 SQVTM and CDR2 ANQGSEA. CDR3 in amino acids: CSVEDPYGYTF. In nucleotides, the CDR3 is TGCAGCGTTGAAGATCCCTATGGCTACACCTTC.

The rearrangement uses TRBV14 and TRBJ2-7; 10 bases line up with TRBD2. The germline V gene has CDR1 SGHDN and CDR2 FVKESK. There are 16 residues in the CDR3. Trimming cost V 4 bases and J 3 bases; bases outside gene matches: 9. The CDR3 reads CASSRTLLAGRYEQYF. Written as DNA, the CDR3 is TGTGCCAGCAGCCGGACCCTACTAGCGGGGCGCTACGAGCAGTACTTC.

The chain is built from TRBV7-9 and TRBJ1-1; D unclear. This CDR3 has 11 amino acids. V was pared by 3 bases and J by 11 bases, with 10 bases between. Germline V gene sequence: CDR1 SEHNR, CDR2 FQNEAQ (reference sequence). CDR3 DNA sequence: TGTGCCAGCAGCTTGGGGAGGGTTGCTTTCTTT. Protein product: CASSLGRVAFF. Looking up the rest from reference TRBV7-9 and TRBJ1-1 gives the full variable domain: DTGVSQNPRHKITKRGQNVTFRCDPISEHNRLYWYRQTLGQGPEFLTYFQNEAQLEKSRLLSDRFSAERPKGSFSTLEIQRTEQGDSAMYLCASSLGRVAFFGQGTRLTVV.

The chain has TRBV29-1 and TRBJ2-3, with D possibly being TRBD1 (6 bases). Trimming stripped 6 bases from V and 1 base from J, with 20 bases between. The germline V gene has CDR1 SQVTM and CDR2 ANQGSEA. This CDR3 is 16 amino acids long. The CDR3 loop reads CSVDGDTGRGTDTQYF. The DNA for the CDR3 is TGCAGCGTCGACGGGGACACAGGGAGAGGCACAGATACGCAGTATTTT.

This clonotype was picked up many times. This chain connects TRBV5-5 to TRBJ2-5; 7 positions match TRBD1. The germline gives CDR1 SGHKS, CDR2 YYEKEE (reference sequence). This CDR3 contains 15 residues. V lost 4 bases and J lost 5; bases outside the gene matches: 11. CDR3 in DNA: TGTGCCAGCAGCCACCTAGGGACAGAGGATGAGACCCAGTACTTC. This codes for CASSHLGTEDETQYF.

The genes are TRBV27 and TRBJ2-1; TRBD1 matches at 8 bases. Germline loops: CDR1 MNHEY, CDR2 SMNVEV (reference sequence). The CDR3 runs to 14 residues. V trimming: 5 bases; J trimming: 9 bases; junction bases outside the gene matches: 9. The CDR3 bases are TGTGCCAGCAGTGAGACAGGGGCCGCAAGTGAGCAGTTCTTC. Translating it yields CASSETGAASEQFF.

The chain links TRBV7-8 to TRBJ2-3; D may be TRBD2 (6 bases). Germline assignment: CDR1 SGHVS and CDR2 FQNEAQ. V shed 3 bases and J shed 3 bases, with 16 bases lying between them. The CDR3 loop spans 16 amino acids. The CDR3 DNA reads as TGTGCCAGCAGCTTGACCAACGGGAGAGGGACAGATACGCAGTATTTT. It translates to CASSLTNGRGTDTQYF. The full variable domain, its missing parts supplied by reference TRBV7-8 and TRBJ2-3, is GAGVSQSPRYKVAKRGQDVALRCDPISGHVSLFWYQQALGQGPEFLTYFQNEAQLDKSGLPSDRFFAERPEGSVSTLKIQRTQQEDSAVYLCASSLTNGRGTDTQYFGPGTRLTVL.

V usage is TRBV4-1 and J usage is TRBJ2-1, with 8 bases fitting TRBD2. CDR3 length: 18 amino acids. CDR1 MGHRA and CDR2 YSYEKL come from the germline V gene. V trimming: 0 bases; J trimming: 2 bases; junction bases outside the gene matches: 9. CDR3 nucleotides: TGCGCCAGCAGCCAAGAAGCTAGCGGGCTAACCACCTACAATGAGCAGTTCTTC. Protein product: CASSQEASGLTTYNEQFF.

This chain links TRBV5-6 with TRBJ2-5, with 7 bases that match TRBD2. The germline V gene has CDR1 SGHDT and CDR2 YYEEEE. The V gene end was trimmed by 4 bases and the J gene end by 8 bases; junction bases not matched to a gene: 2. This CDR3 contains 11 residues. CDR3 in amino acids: CASSAGLTQYF. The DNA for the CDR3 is TGTGCCAGCAGCGCGGGACTAACCCAGTACTTC.

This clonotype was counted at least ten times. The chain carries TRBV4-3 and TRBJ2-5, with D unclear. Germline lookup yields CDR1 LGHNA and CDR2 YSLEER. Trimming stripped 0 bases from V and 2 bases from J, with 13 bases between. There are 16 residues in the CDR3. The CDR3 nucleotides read TGCGCCAGCAGCCAAGATCGAGGACCTCCTCAAGAGACCCAGTACTTC. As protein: CASSQDRGPPQETQYF.

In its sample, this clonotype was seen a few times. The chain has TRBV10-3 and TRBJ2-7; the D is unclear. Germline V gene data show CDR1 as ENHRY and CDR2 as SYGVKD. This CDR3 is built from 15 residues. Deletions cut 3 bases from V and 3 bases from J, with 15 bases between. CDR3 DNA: TGTGCCATCAGTGAACCTCGGAGTTCAGGCTACGAGCAGTACTTC. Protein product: CAISEPRSSGYEQYF.

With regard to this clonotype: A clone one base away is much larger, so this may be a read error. The DNA for the CDR3 is TGCAGTGTTTCCGGGGGCTACGAGCAGTACTTC. It translates to CSVSGGYEQYF. The rearrangement joins TRBV20-1 to TRBJ2-7; D is possibly TRBD2 (6 bases). The CDR3 extends over 11 amino acids. Trimming stripped 7 bases from V and 3 bases from J, with 10 bases between. Germline V gene sequence: CDR1 DFQATT, CDR2 SNEGSKA (reference sequence).

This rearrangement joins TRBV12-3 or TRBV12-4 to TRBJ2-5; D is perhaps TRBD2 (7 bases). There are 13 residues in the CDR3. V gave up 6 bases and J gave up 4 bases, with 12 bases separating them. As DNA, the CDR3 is TGTGCCAGCAGGGGGGCTAGCGGAGAGACCCAGTACTTC. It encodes CASRGASGETQYF.